The 21 T cell receptor beta chains below come from one sample, sequenced in a study of T-cell memory formation after mild COVID-19. MiXCR, run by TCRdb on the 5' RACE reads, gives a single entry per CDR3 protein. The table has 150,000 or so distinct CDR3 sequences, around 27% seen once. Sequenced input: PBMCs or a T cell subset sorted from them (not recorded which). These receptors came from an adult woman who had mild COVID-19 (a few samples of this study predate the infection). Cell type and time point are not known.

The chain combines TRBV18 with TRBJ1-2, with D unresolved. Per the germline V gene, CDR1 is KGHSH and CDR2 is LQKENI. V shed 3 bases and J shed 4 bases, with 12 bases lying between them. This CDR3 region has 14 residues. For the CDR3, the DNA is TGTGCCAGCTCACCGTACACGGACGGCTATGGCTACACCTTC. Its protein product is CASSPYTDGYGYTF.

V and J are TRBV12-3 or TRBV12-4 and TRBJ2-1, with 8 positions matching TRBD1. The CDR3 is made up of 17 amino acids. The J segment lost 2 bases and the V segment lost 6 bases, leaving 12 bases of the junction unmatched. Here the CDR3 reads CASRGGQDRDAYNEQFF. As DNA, the CDR3 is TGTGCCAGCAGGGGAGGACAGGACAGGGACGCCTACAATGAGCAGTTCTTC.

Only a few counts were recorded for this clonotype. The genes are TRBV12-3 or TRBV12-4 and TRBJ2-5; the D is unclear. The V gene lost 4 bases and the J gene lost 3 bases, with 18 bases spanning the gap. The CDR3 is 16 residues long. CDR3 coding DNA: TGTGCCAGCAGTTCGGCGTTGCGGAGTGGGGAAGAGACCCAGTACTTC. It is translated as CASSSALRSGEETQYF.

V usage is TRBV7-9 and J usage is TRBJ2-3, with 15 bases identical to TRBD2. V shed 5 bases, J shed 5 bases, and the junction held 2 bases outside the gene matches. The CDR3 is 15 residues long. The V gene's germline CDR1 is SEHNR and CDR2 FQNEAQ (reference sequence). As DNA, the CDR3 is TGTGCCAGCAGCCCGGGACTAGCGGGGGGAGATACGCAGTATTTT. Translated: CASSPGLAGGDTQYF.

The genes are TRBV14 and TRBJ2-2; 7 nucleotides agree with TRBD1. CDR1 and CDR2 from the germline V gene are SGHDN and FVKESK. The CDR3 runs to 15 residues. J gave up 5 bases and V 4 bases, and 7 bases lay outside the gene matches. The CDR3 DNA follows: TGTGCCAGCAGCCCCGACAGGGTGTATACCGGGGAGCTGTTTTTT. This gives the protein CASSPDRVYTGELFF.

This clonotype appeared a few times. The CDR3 sequence: CASSQTTGVVTYGYTF. CDR3 sequence (DNA): TGCGCCAGCAGCCAGACTACAGGGGTCGTCACCTATGGCTACACCTTC. This sequence joins TRBV4-1 and TRBJ1-2; 7 nucleotides agree with TRBD1. This CDR3 has 16 residues. Trimming cost V 3 bases and J 4 bases; bases outside gene matches: 11. Germline V gene lookup returns CDR1 MGHRA and CDR2 YSYEKL.

This clonotype was observed a handful of times. V is TRBV6-5 and J is TRBJ1-6; a weak D match, TRBD1 (5 bases). V lost 8 bases, J lost 9 bases, and 14 bases lay in between. This CDR3 region has 13 residues. Germline-derived CDR1 and CDR2 are MNHEY and SVGAGI. The CDR3 sequence is CASAQGFGSPLHF. DNA of the CDR3: TGTGCCAGCGCCCAGGGCTTCGGTTCACCCCTCCACTTT.

V and J are TRBV25-1 and TRBJ2-1, with TRBD2 matching over 9 bases. Germline V gene lookup returns CDR1 MGHDK and CDR2 SYGVNS. V gave up 2 bases and J gave up 7 bases; unmatched junction bases: 6. The CDR3 length is 15 residues. Written as DNA, the CDR3 is TGTGCCAGCAGTGAAGCTTTAGCGGGAGCGAATGAGCAGTTCTTC. Translated: CASSEALAGANEQFF.

Only a few counts were recorded for this clonotype. V and J are TRBV24-1 and TRBJ2-1; 10 bases match TRBD2. The J segment lost 10 bases and the V segment lost 1 base, leaving 6 bases of the junction unmatched. Germline CDR1 and CDR2: KGHDR and SFDVKD. The CDR3 extends over 15 amino acids. CDR3 loop: CATSDFLAGVKEQFF. The CDR3 DNA reads TGTGCCACCAGTGATTTTCTAGCGGGAGTAAAGGAGCAGTTCTTC.

This clonotype has a handful of counts. The chain combines TRBV24-1 with TRBJ2-3, with 9 nucleotides matching TRBD2. V trimming: 3 bases; J trimming: 6 bases; junction bases outside the gene matches: 6. Germline V gene sequence: CDR1 KGHDR, CDR2 SFDVKD. The CDR3 totals 15 residues. CDR3 DNA sequence: TGTGCCACCAGTGATACACCTAGCGGGGCGGATACGCAGTATTTT. It specifies CATSDTPSGADTQYF.

The chain uses TRBV11-2 and TRBJ1-1; tentatively, D is TRBD1 (5 bases). The CDR3 spans 15 residues. The ends were cut back, 7 bases at V and 1 base at J, with 16 bases in the middle. CDR1 is SGHAT, CDR2 FQNNGV, per germline. CDR3 region: CASTRVAGTNTEAFF. CDR3 in DNA: TGTGCCAGCACCCGAGTGGCGGGGACGAACACTGAAGCTTTCTTT.

The chain combines TRBV27 with TRBJ1-1; the D gene is possibly TRBD1 (5 bases). Germline CDR1 reads MNHEY; CDR2 reads SMNVEV (reference sequence). Trimming removed 5 bases from V and 1 base from J, with 14 bases in between. The CDR3 loop spans 15 amino acids. CDR3 nucleotide sequence: TGTGCCAGCAGTCCACAGGTCGGAGAGAACACTGAAGCTTTCTTT. Translating it yields CASSPQVGENTEAFF.

This rearrangement joins TRBV24-1 to TRBJ1-4; D uncertain. Trimming removed 7 bases from V and 7 bases from J, with 12 bases in between. The CDR3 sequence is 13 residues long. Germline values: CDR1 KGHDR, CDR2 SFDVKD. CDR3 protein: CATSDGRFEKLFF. CDR3 sequence (DNA): TGTGCCACCAGCGATGGACGGTTTGAAAAACTGTTTTTT.

The V gene is TRBV3-1, the J gene TRBJ1-3; D remains ambiguous. From germline, CDR1 is LGHDT and CDR2 YNNKEL (reference sequence). V lost 0 bases and J 0 bases, leaving 9 bases between the germline ends. This CDR3 spans 16 amino acids. CDR3 coding DNA: TGTGCCAGCAGCCAAGATCATTCGAGCTCTGGAAACACCATATATTTT. It translates to CASSQDHSSSGNTIYF.

The table lists this clonotype with a few counts. The chain combines TRBV6-2 or TRBV6-3 with TRBJ2-7; D is tentatively TRBD1 or TRBD2 (5 bases each). Trimming pared 3 bases from V and 3 bases from J, leaving 15 bases between. This CDR3 has 15 residues. Germline assignment: CDR1 MNHEY and CDR2 SVGEGT. For the CDR3, the DNA is TGTGCCAGCAGTTATGTGCTCGGGGCGGACTACGAGCAGTACTTC. Protein: CASSYVLGADYEQYF.

The rearrangement links TRBV7-8 to TRBJ2-1, with D perhaps matching TRBD2 (5 bases). This CDR3 region has 15 residues. CDR1 SGHVS and CDR2 FQNEAQ come from the germline V gene. V was trimmed by 4 bases and J by 4 bases, leaving 14 bases between them. The CDR3 sequence is CASSSLEGAYNEQFF. CDR3 coding DNA: TGTGCCAGCAGCTCTCTCGAGGGAGCGTACAATGAGCAGTTCTTC.

The V call is TRBV6-4, the J call TRBJ2-1; TRBD2 matches at 9 bases. After removal of 6 bases from V and 0 bases from J, the junction contained 12 bases not matched to a gene. Germline values: CDR1 MRHNA, CDR2 SNTAGT. The CDR3 has 18 amino acids. The CDR3 DNA is TGTGCCAGCAGCCCCGAATTGAGCGGGAGGCACTCCTACAATGAGCAGTTCTTC. Translation gives CASSPELSGRHSYNEQFF.

This clonotype has just a few counts. V and J are TRBV30 and TRBJ2-3; 13 bases line up with TRBD2. The CDR3 is 15 amino acids. Germline-derived CDR1 and CDR2 are GTSNPN and SVGIG (reference sequence). V lost 3 bases and J lost 5; bases outside the gene matches: 5. The CDR3 sequence is CAWSLLAGGRDTQYF. CDR3 DNA sequence: TGTGCCTGGAGCCTACTAGCGGGAGGGAGAGATACGCAGTATTTT.

The chain recombines TRBV9 with TRBJ2-7; D is perhaps TRBD2 (5 bases). Trimming left V 2 bases short and J 0 bases short, with 12 bases between. The CDR3 sequence is 15 residues long. Per the germline V gene, CDR1 is SGDLS and CDR2 is YYNGEE. The CDR3 DNA sequence: TGTGCCAGCAGCGTTAACCCTGGGAGCTCCTACGAGCAGTACTTC. It is translated as CASSVNPGSSYEQYF.

The chain employs TRBV3-1 and TRBJ2-2; the D is unclear. Germline CDR1 LGHDT, CDR2 YNNKEL (reference sequence). CDR3 length equals 18 residues. V lost 2 bases and J 6 bases, leaving 22 bases between the germline ends. CDR3 amino acids: CASSQSDSPDMAPGELFF. For the CDR3, the DNA is TGTGCCAGCAGCCAAAGTGATTCCCCCGACATGGCTCCCGGGGAGCTGTTTTTT.

V gene TRBV6-4 combines with J gene TRBJ1-1, with D unresolved. Germline lookup yields CDR1 MRHNA and CDR2 SNTAGT. V lost 3 bases and J lost 0, with 5 bases in between. The CDR3 runs to 13 residues. The CDR3 nucleotides read TGTGCCAGCAGTGAGGGGATGAACACTGAAGCTTTCTTT. Residues: CASSEGMNTEAFF.